Listed below are T cell receptor beta chains from one sample, sequenced in a study of blood T cells in healthy people across ages. TCRdb reprocessed the 5' RACE reads with MiXCR, giving one entry per CDR3 protein. Among about 1.4 million distinct CDR3 sequences listed, roughly 64% were seen once. Material for sequencing was blood. Source of these receptors: a man aged 18 to 35 in good health. Each CDR3 is given with its conserved first and last residue. D genes are given only for firm matches. Clone size is shown for a subset of rows, as once, few, many or a class of expanded clone.

TRBV12-5,TRBJ2-1,-,16,-,TGTGCTAGTGGTACCACCCTCGGACAGATAAGGAATGAGCAGTTCTTC,CASGTTLGQIRNEQFF
TRBV13,TRBJ1-2,-,14,TRBD1,TGTGCCAGCACCGGGGACAGAAGATACTATGGCTACACCTTC,CASTGDRRYYGYTF
TRBV7-8,TRBJ2-1,-,15,-,TGTGCCAGCAGTAAGGCAGGGTATCAGTACAATGAGCAGTTCTTC,CASSKAGYQYNEQFF
TRBV6-5,TRBJ2-3,-,14,-,TGTGCCAGCAGTTATGAGTGGGCGGCGGATACGCAGTATTTT,CASSYEWAADTQYF
TRBV10-3,TRBJ1-5,-,14,-,TGTGCCATCAGTGAAGGGACGGGCAATCAGCCCCAGCATTTT,CAISEGTGNQPQHF
TRBV20-1,TRBJ1-2,-,17,-,TGCAGTGCTAAACCCCCTAGAGAGGGGGGGGAGTGGAGTGGCTACACCTTC,CSAKPPREGGEWSGYTF
TRBV7-6,TRBJ2-1,few,18,TRBD2,TGTGCCAGCAGCTTAGCCCCGGGACTAGCGGGAGGGTCGAATGAGCAGTTCTTC,CASSLAPGLAGGSNEQFF
TRBV10-3,TRBJ1-5,-,14,-,TGTGCCATCGCCCGGGTCAAGAGCAATCAGCCCCAGCATTTT,CAIARVKSNQPQHF
TRBV21-1,TRBJ1-6,once,18,-,TGTGCCAGCAGCAACCGGGACCGGCTGAAGTCCTATAATTCACCCCTCCACTTT,CASSNRDRLKSYNSPLHF
TRBV27,TRBJ2-7,few,18,TRBD1,TGTGCCAGCAGCCCTATTCTTTCCGGACAGGCTAACTCCTACGAGCAGTACTTC,CASSPILSGQANSYEQYF
TRBV6-6,TRBJ2-5,-,17,TRBD1,TGTGCCAGCAGTTACTCGAGGGACAGGGGCCTACAAGAGACCCAGTACTTC,CASSYSRDRGLQETQYF
TRBV29-1,TRBJ2-5,-,13,-,TGCAGCGTTGTAAAGGGTTGGGAAGAGACCCAGTACTTC,CSVVKGWEETQYF
TRBV28,TRBJ2-1,-,13,TRBD1,TGTGCCAGCAGCCCGACAGGGCCACCGGTGCAGTTCTTC,CASSPTGPPVQFF
TRBV11-2,TRBJ1-5,-,15,-,TGTGCCAGCAGCTTAGGCGTTCGGGGTCTCGAGCCCCAGCATTTT,CASSLGVRGLEPQHF
TRBV25-1,TRBJ2-7,-,13,-,TGTGCCAGCAGTGAACCTTTGATGGAGGTGCAGTACTTC,CASSEPLMEVQYF
TRBV7-2,TRBJ2-3,-,13,-,TGTGCCAGCAGCTTACCCCGCACAGATACGCAGTATTTT,CASSLPRTDTQYF
TRBV10-3,TRBJ1-3,-,14,-,TGTGCCATCTGGCGAGGCCAGAGTGGAAACACCATATATTTT,CAIWRGQSGNTIYF
TRBV4-2,TRBJ2-1,-,19,-,TGTGCCAGCAGCCAACAGCCCCACAGGGGACTGAGCTCCTACAATGAGCAGTTCTTC,CASSQQPHRGLSSYNEQFF
TRBV28,TRBJ2-7,-,15,TRBD1,TGTGCCAGTAGTTCGCCCGGGACAGGGAGGTACGAGCAGTACTTC,CASSSPGTGRYEQYF
TRBV12-3/TRBV12-4,TRBJ2-4,few,11,-,TGTGCCAGCAGTCAGACCAATGTGCAGTACTTC,CASSQTNVQYF
TRBV12-3/TRBV12-4,TRBJ1-6,few,16,-,TGTGCCAGCAGTTTAGGGGGTCTCGGGGGCAATTCACCCCTCCACTTT,CASSLGGLGGNSPLHF
TRBV12-3/TRBV12-4,TRBJ1-2,-,12,-,TGTGCCAGCACCTTAGACAGGACCGGCTACACCTTC,CASTLDRTGYTF
TRBV5-6,TRBJ2-5,-,16,TRBD2,TGTGCCAGCAGCGACGCCGGGACTAGCACGCGAGAGACCCAGTACTTC,CASSDAGTSTRETQYF
TRBV20-1,TRBJ1-1,-,11,-,TGCAGTGCTCCAGAGAACACTGAAGCTTTCTTT,CSAPENTEAFF
TRBV7-9,TRBJ2-5,-,16,-,TGTGCCAGCAGCTTAGGGGTGGGTCAAGGTCAAGAGACCCAGTACTTC,CASSLGVGQGQETQYF
TRBV5-1,TRBJ2-5,-,20,TRBD1,TGCGCCAGCAGCTTGGGTGAATGGACAGGGAGGTTAAGGTACCAAGAGACCCAGTACTTC,CASSLGEWTGRLRYQETQYF
TRBV27,TRBJ2-3,-,14,-,TGTGCCAGCAGCCCAATGGGGAGCACAGATACGCAGTATTTT,CASSPMGSTDTQYF
TRBV20-1,TRBJ1-1,-,14,-,TGCAGTGCTAGTGTCCACATGGGAGGGGCTGAAGCTTTCTTT,CSASVHMGGAEAFF